What follows describes a single TCR beta chain. Its recognized antigen is unknown. Nothing much larger sits one base from this clone, and base qualities are not available. According to the germline V gene, CDR1 reads MNHEY and CDR2 reads SVGAGI. For this chain, trimming is 6 bases at the V end and 0 bases at the J end, and the number of junction bases without a gene match is 2. The cysteine opens and the phenylalanine closes a CDR3 of 14 amino acids. The DNA shown is the 42-base CDR3, in frame from base 1. Whole blood was collected in K2EDTA tubes by collaborating institutions according to the institutions' own protocols. For TCRbeta analysis, collaborator samples were shipped as frozen whole blood, as isolated PBMCs, or as DNA extracted from either sample type. The data originate from a study of blood T cell repertoires in COVID-19 (dated by TCRdb to 2018 to 2020). Background for the entire study: Collaborator samples came from the United States, Italy and Spain and covered acute and convalescent phases of COVID-19. A de-identified subject ID, COVID-19 status, age in years and sex were almost always included in the sample metadata. The prospective study material was composed of cDNA or gDNA derived from T cells, B-cell-depleted T cells, or PBMCs. Samples came from the ongoing ImmuneRACE study (first 160 participants) plus 1,254 subjects from 6 global collaborators. HLA class I and class II types, where available, came from metadata supplied by the sample provider rather than from assay-based typing. The repertoires were made available in a free public database intended to serve as a resource for research on the immune response to SARS-CoV-2. Subjects who had been exposed to COVID-19, were actively infected with it, or had recovered from it provided the deeply sampled blood TCRbeta repertoires that made up the dataset. The paper's findings and limits, for the study overall: Clinical and demographic metadata were provided uncurated, with the amount varying by source and participant.

TCRbeta CDR3 regions were amplified from genomic DNA using the immunoSEQ Assay, a bias-controlled multiplex PCR. From the authors' description of their analysis: Within the assay, amplification of reference gene primers was used to estimate how many nucleated cells each sample contained. To quantify the absolute abundance of each unique TCRbeta CDR3 rearrangement, sequence reads were collapsed and filtered. For each sample, productive Simpson clonality was calculated as the square root of Simpson's diversity index across productive rearrangements. TCRdb obtained this table from immuneACCESS and retained in-frame rearrangements with V and J assigned. These tables miss some clones; where compared with another copy, unresolved V genes account for less than half of the shortfall, and the remainder is unexplained. The V and J calls and clone size were taken over from that table, and D and trimming were inferred from the DNA. Across this sample there are about 190,000 clones, with under 85% seen only once. The ten largest clones add up to roughly a sixth of the sample.

This sequence originates from a man in his 60s with active or convalescent COVID-19. Source material: peripheral blood. The receptor chain draws on TRBV6-5 and TRBJ2-7; TRBD1 fits 10 bases in the junction. The CDR3 region: CASSDRGHSYEQYF. At the DNA level, the sequence is TGTGCCAGCAGCGACAGGGGGCACTCCTACGAGCAGTACTTC.